This TCR beta chain was sequenced during a study of cytomegalovirus exposure and HLA in healthy donors. PCR employed 60 Vbeta and 13 Jbeta primers. The table came from immunoSEQ multiplex PCR; TCRdb's copy has only in-frame clones and leaves some out. In the table there are some 140,000 clones, around 79% of which are singletons. This receptor was identified in a female donor in good health and CMV-seronegative. The sequenced sample was PBMCs.

In DNA form, the CDR3 reads TGTGCCAGCAGCCCGCGACAGTATGGTCTTAGCTCCTATAATTCACCCCTCCACTTT. Its translation is CASSPRQYGLSSYNSPLHF. This chain uses TRBV4-2 with TRBJ1-6, with D perhaps TRBD1 (5 bases). The germline V gene encodes CDR1 LGHNA and CDR2 YNFKEQ. Between the trimmed V and J ends, which lost 4 bases and 0 bases, there was a span of 19 bases. CDR3 length: 19 residues.